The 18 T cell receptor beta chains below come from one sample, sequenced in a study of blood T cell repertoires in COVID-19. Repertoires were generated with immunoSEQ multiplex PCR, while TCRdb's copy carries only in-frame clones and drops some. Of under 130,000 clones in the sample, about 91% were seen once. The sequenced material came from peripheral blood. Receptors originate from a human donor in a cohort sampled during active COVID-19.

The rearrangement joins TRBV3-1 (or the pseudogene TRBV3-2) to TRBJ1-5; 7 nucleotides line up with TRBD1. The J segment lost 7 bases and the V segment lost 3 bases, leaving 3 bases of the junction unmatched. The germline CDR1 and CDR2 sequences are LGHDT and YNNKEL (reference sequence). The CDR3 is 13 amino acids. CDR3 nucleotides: TGTGCCAGCAGCCAGACAGGGTCCCAGCCCCAGCATTTT. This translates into CASSQTGSQPQHF.

The CDR3 is CASSEGRTSGTTDTQYF. CDR3 DNA: TGTGCCAGCAGTGAAGGGAGGACTAGCGGGACCACAGATACGCAGTATTTT. The chain joins TRBV2 to TRBJ2-3, with TRBD2 matching over 12 bases. The CDR3 spans 17 residues. The V gene's germline CDR1 is SNHLY and CDR2 FYNNEI. With 1 base clipped from V and 2 bases from J, the junction kept 4 bases outside the gene matches.

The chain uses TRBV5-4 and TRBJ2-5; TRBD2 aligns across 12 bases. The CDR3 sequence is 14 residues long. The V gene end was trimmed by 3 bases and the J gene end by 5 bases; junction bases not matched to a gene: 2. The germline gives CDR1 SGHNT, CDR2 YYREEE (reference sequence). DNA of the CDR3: TGTGCCAGCAGCTGGGGACTAGCGGGCGAGACCCAGTACTTC. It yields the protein CASSWGLAGETQYF.

CDR3 residues: CGYQFGGGYTF. The CDR3 nucleotides read TGCGGGTACCAATTCGGGGGTGGCTACACCTTC. The rearrangement links TRBV20-1 to TRBJ1-2, with TRBD1 as a possible D gene (5 bases). The CDR3 is 11 residues long. Germline lookup yields CDR1 DFQATT and CDR2 SNEGSKA (reference sequence).

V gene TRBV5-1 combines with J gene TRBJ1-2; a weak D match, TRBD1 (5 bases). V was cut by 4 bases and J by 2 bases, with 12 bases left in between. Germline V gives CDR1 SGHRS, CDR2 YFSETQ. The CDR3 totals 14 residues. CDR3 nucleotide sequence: TGCGCCAGCAGCGCTGGGACTTCCAACTATGGCTACACCTTC. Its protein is CASSAGTSNYGYTF.

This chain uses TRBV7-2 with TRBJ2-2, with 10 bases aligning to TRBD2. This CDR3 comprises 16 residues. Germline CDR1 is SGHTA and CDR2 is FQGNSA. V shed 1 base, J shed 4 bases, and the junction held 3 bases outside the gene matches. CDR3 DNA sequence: TGTGCCAGCAGCTTAGTGCGGACTAGCGGCACCGGGGAGCTGTTTTTT. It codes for CASSLVRTSGTGELFF. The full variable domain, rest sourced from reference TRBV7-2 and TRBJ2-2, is GAGVSQSPSNKVTEKGKDVELRCDPISGHTALYWYRQSLGQGLEFLIYFQGNSAPDKSGLPSDRFSAERTGGSVSTLTIQRTQQEDSAVYLCASSLVRTSGTGELFFGEGSRLTVL.

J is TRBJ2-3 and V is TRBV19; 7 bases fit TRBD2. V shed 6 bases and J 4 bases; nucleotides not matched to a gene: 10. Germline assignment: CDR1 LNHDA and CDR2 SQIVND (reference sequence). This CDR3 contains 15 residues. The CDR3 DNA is TGTGCCAGTAGAACCTCCAGGGACTATGCAGATACGCAGTATTTT. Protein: CASRTSRDYADTQYF.

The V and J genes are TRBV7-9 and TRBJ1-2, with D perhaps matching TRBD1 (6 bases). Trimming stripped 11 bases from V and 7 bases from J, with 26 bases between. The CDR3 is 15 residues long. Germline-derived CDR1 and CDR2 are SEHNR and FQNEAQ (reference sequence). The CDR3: CASTTAGGGAAGYTF. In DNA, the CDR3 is TGTGCCTCCACCACAGCGGGAGGGGGGGCTGCTGGCTACACCTTC.

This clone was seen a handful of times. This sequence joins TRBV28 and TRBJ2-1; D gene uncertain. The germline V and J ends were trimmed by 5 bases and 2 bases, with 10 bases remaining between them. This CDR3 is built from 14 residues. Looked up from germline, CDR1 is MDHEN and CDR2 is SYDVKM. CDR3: CASSPPEAYNEQFF. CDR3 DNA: TGTGCCAGCAGTCCCCCAGAGGCCTACAATGAGCAGTTCTTC.

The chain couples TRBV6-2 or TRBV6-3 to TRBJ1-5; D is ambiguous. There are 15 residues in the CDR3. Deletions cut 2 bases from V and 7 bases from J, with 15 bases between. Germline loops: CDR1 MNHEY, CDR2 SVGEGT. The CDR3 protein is CASSYGGSRRQPQHF. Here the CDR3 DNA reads TGTGCCAGCAGTTACGGAGGAAGTCGGAGGCAGCCCCAGCATTTT.

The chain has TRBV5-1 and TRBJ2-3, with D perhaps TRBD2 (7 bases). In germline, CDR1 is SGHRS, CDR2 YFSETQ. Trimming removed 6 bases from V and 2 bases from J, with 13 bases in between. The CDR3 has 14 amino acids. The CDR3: CASTKGGVTDTQYF. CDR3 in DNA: TGCGCCAGCACTAAAGGGGGGGTCACAGATACGCAGTATTTT.

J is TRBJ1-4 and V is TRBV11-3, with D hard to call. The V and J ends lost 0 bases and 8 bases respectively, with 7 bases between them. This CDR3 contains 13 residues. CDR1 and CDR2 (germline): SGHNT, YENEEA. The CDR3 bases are TGTGCCAGCAGCTTAGACAGTGCCGAAAAACTGTTTTTT. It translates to CASSLDSAEKLFF.

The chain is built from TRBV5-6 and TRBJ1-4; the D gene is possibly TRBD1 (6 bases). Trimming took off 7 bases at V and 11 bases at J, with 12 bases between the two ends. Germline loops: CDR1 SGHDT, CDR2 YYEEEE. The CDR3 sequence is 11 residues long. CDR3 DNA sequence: TGTGCCAGCCATACAGGGAAGAAACTGTTTTTT. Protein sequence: CASHTGKKLFF. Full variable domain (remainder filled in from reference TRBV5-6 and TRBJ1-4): DAGVTQSPTHLIKTRGQQVTLRCSPKSGHDTVSWYQQALGQGPQFIFQYYEEEERQRGNFPDRFSGHQFPNYSSELNVNALLLGDSALYLCASHTGKKLFFGSGTQLSVL.

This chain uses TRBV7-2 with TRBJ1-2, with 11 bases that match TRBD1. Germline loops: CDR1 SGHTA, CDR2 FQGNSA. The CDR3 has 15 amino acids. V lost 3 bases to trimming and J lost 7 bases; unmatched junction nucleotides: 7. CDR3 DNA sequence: TGTGCCAGCAGCTTCTCCGGGACAGGGGGTTTTGGCTACACCTTC. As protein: CASSFSGTGGFGYTF.

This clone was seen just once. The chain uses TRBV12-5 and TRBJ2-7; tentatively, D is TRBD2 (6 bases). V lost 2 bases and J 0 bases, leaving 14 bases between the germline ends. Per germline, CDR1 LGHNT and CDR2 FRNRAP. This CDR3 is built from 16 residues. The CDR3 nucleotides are TGTGCTAGTGGTTTGCGAACCGGGGGAGTCTCCTACGAGCAGTACTTC. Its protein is CASGLRTGGVSYEQYF.

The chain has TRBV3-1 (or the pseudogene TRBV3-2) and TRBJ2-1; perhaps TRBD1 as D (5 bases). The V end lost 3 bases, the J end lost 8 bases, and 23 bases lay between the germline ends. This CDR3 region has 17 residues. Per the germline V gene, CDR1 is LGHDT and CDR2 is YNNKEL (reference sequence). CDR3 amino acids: CASSHPPSTPRVDEQFF. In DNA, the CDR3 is TGTGCCAGCAGCCATCCCCCTAGTACCCCCAGGGTGGATGAGCAGTTCTTC.

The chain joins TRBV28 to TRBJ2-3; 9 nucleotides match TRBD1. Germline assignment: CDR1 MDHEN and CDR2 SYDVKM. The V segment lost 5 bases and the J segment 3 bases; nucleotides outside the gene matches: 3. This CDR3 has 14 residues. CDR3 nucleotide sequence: TGTGCCAGCAGTAAACAGGGGGCAACAGATACGCAGTATTTT. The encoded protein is CASSKQGATDTQYF.

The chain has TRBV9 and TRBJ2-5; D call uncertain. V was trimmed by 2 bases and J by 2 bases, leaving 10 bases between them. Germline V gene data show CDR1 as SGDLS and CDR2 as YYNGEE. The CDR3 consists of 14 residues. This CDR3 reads CASSVQATQETQYF. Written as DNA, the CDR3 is TGTGCCAGCAGCGTGCAGGCCACACAAGAGACCCAGTACTTC. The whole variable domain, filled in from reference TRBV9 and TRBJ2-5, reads DSGVTQTPKHLITATGQRVTLRCSPRSGDLSVYWYQQSLDQGLQFLIQYYNGEERAKGNILERFSAQQFPDLHSELNLSSLELGDSALYFCASSVQATQETQYFGPGTRLLVL.